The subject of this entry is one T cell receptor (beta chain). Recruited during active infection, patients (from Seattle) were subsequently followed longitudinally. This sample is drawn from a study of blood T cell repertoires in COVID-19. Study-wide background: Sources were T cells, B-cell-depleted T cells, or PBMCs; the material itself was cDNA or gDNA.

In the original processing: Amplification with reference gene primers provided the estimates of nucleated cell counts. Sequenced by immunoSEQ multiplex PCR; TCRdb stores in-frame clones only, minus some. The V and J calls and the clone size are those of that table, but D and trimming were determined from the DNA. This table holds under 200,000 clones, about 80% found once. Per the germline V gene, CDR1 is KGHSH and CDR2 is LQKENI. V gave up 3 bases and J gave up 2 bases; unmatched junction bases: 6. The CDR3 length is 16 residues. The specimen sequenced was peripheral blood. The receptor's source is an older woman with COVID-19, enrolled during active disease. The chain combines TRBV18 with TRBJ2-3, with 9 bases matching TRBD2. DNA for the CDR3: TGTGCCAGCTCACCCTTGGCGGGGGGGGCCACAGATACGCAGTATTTT. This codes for CASSPLAGGATDTQYF.